The 31 T cell receptor beta chains in this list originate from one sample, sequenced in a study of cytomegalovirus exposure and HLA in healthy donors. PCR was performed using 60 Vbeta and 13 Jbeta primers. Profiling relied on immunoSEQ multiplex PCR, and the TCRdb table lists in-frame clones only, not all of them. The data contain 250,000 to 350,000 clones, approximately 80% of them singletons. Sequenced: PBMCs. The source of these receptors is a girl aged 2-9 years in good health and CMV-seronegative.

The chain recombines TRBV10-3 with TRBJ1-5; 8 bases match TRBD1. J lost 6 bases, V lost 7 bases, and 17 bases had no gene match. CDR3 length: 17 residues. Per the germline V gene, CDR1 is ENHRY and CDR2 is SYGVKD. CDR3 residues: CAINAPTGVGWGQPQHF. In DNA, the CDR3 is TGTGCCATCAATGCCCCGACAGGGGTGGGCTGGGGTCAGCCCCAGCATTTT.

V is TRBV5-4 and J is TRBJ1-6; 10 nucleotides agree with TRBD1. V lost 5 bases, J lost 8 bases, and 7 bases stayed unmatched. CDR1 is SGHNT, CDR2 YYREEE, per germline (reference sequence). The CDR3 length is 15 residues. The CDR3 protein is CASSPLGQGDSPLHF. As DNA, the CDR3 is TGTGCCAGCAGTCCTCTTGGACAGGGGGATTCACCCCTCCACTTT. Supplemented by reference TRBV5-4 and TRBJ1-6, the full variable domain reads ETGVTQSPTHLIKTRGQQVTLRCSSQSGHNTVSWYQQALGQGPQFIFQYYREEENGRGNFPPRFSGLQFPNYSSELNVNALELDDSALYLCASSPLGQGDSPLHFGNGTRLTVT.

CDR3 bases: TGCGCCAGCAGCTTGCTCGGGAAAGAGACCCAGTACTTC. Its translation: CASSLLGKETQYF. The chain is built from TRBV5-1 and TRBJ2-5, with D tentatively TRBD2 (5 bases). Germline values: CDR1 SGHRS, CDR2 YFSETQ. CDR3 length equals 13 residues. V dropped 1 base and J dropped 3 bases, with 7 bases sitting between them.

The V gene is TRBV28, the J gene TRBJ2-7; TRBD2 aligns across 9 bases. There are 15 residues in the CDR3. V was clipped by 4 bases and J by 3 bases; unmatched bases: 7. Germline CDR1 and CDR2: MDHEN and SYDVKM. CDR3 DNA: TGTGCCAGCAGTTCCTTTAGCGGGAGCTTCTACGAGCAGTACTTC. This codes for CASSSFSGSFYEQYF.

The chain recombines TRBV6-1 with TRBJ1-6, with TRBD1 matching over 8 bases. The length of the CDR3 is 14 residues. V lost 5 bases and J lost 9; bases outside the gene matches: 6. Germline CDR1 reads MNHNS; CDR2 reads SASEGT. The CDR3, as DNA: TGTGCCAGCAGTCCGACAGGGGTTAGTTCACCCCTCCACTTT. Translation gives CASSPTGVSSPLHF.

Only one count was recorded for this clone. The chain has TRBV7-3 and TRBJ2-7; 10 nucleotides line up with TRBD2. CDR1 is SGHTA and CDR2 is FQGTGA in the germline V gene. Trimming removed 3 bases from V and 4 bases from J; junction bases left unmatched: 6. This CDR3 has 15 amino acids. CDR3 residues: CASSFKSGRGYEQYF. The CDR3 DNA reads TGTGCCAGCAGCTTTAAAAGCGGGAGGGGGTACGAGCAGTACTTC.

This sequence joins TRBV23-1 and TRBJ2-5; D may be TRBD1 (6 bases). TRBV23-1 carries the ORF label, with uncertain function. V was pared by 0 bases and J by 7 bases, with 21 bases between. This CDR3 is 17 amino acids long. The CDR3 DNA reads TGCGCCAGCAGTCAATCTGCAGGAACAGGGCCAGTCGGGACCCAGTACTTC. Translated, it gives CASSQSAGTGPVGTQYF.

The chain recombines TRBV28 with TRBJ1-5; D not certain. Germline values: CDR1 MDHEN, CDR2 SYDVKM. With 4 bases removed from V and 3 bases from J, the gap between germline ends came to 13 bases. This CDR3 is 15 amino acids long. The CDR3 DNA sequence: TGTGCCAGCAGTTCGCTAGACTCAAACAATCAGCCCCAGCATTTT. Its translation: CASSSLDSNNQPQHF.

This sequence joins TRBV28 and TRBJ2-7; maybe TRBD1 (5 bases). Looked up from germline, CDR1 is MDHEN and CDR2 is SYDVKM. The CDR3 runs to 14 residues. With 4 bases removed from V and 11 bases from J, the gap between germline ends came to 21 bases. The CDR3 loop reads CASSSRNHRIDKYF. DNA of the CDR3: TGTGCCAGCAGTTCGCGAAACCACAGGATCGACAAGTACTTC.

The chain combines TRBV9 with TRBJ2-3, with unresolved D. The germline V and J ends were trimmed by 3 bases and 9 bases, with 11 bases remaining between them. The CDR3 sequence is 12 residues long. Germline V gene lookup returns CDR1 SGDLS and CDR2 YYNGEE. CDR3 region: CASSGDLLTQYF. The CDR3 nucleotides read TGTGCCAGCAGCGGAGACTTGCTGACGCAGTATTTT.

The genes are TRBV27 and TRBJ1-1, with a tentative D call TRBD1 (6 bases). The germline V gene encodes CDR1 MNHEY and CDR2 SMNVEV (reference sequence). The V end lost 4 bases, the J end lost 5 bases, and 11 bases lay between the germline ends. This CDR3 is 13 amino acids long. The CDR3 DNA follows: TGTGCCAGCAGTTGGCAGGGGCGAACTGAAGCTTTCTTT. Translated, it gives CASSWQGRTEAFF.

There are a few counts of this clone. The V call is TRBV28, the J call TRBJ2-1; D may be TRBD2 (5 bases). The CDR3 sequence is 13 residues long. Between the trimmed V and J ends, which lost 6 bases and 8 bases, there was a span of 14 bases. Germline values: CDR1 MDHEN, CDR2 SYDVKM. As DNA, the CDR3 is TGTGCCAGCAGCCACCTCGGGGTGTATGAGCAGTTCTTC. Translated: CASSHLGVYEQFF.

This clone was recorded once. For the CDR3, the DNA is TGTGCCAGCGGGGTGCTGGGAGGGTCCTACGAGCAGTACTTC. It yields the protein CASGVLGGSYEQYF. The V and J genes are TRBV27 and TRBJ2-7; TRBD2 agrees at 7 bases. The V and J ends lost 8 bases and 1 base, in that order; junction bases with no gene match: 8. The CDR3 runs 14 residues. Per germline, CDR1 MNHEY and CDR2 SMNVEV (reference sequence).

V is TRBV7-6 and J is TRBJ2-1; TRBD1 might be the D (6 bases). Trimming removed 5 bases from V and 6 bases from J, with 26 bases in between. From germline, CDR1 is SGHVS and CDR2 FNYEAQ. The CDR3 loop spans 18 amino acids. The CDR3 here is CASSLHHRQVPMGNEQFF. As DNA, the CDR3 is TGTGCCAGCAGCCTCCACCATAGACAGGTCCCTATGGGCAATGAGCAGTTCTTC.

This clone has only a few counts. The chain joins TRBV5-8 to TRBJ2-1; possibly TRBD2 for D (6 bases). Trimming shortened V by 4 bases and J by 12 bases, and 26 bases separated the two germline ends. The CDR3 contains 16 residues. Germline values: CDR1 SGHTS, CDR2 YDEGEE. The CDR3 reads CASSTFGRDRGPGQFF. CDR3 nucleotide sequence: TGTGCCAGCAGCACCTTCGGGCGGGATAGGGGCCCCGGGCAGTTCTTC.

The V gene is TRBV7-2, the J gene TRBJ2-5; a weak D match, TRBD1 (6 bases). V dropped 5 bases and J dropped 7 bases, with 23 bases sitting between them. The CDR3 is made up of 16 amino acids. Per the germline V gene, CDR1 is SGHTA and CDR2 is FQGNSA. The CDR3 reads CASSLWGTSYRVTQYF. For the CDR3, the DNA is TGTGCCAGCAGCCTTTGGGGTACTAGTTACAGGGTGACCCAGTACTTC.

V is TRBV7-9 and J is TRBJ2-7, with TRBD1 identical over 10 bases. The CDR3 contains 16 residues. V was clipped by 1 base and J by 2 bases; unmatched bases: 5. Germline V CDR1 and CDR2: SEHNR, FQNEAQ (reference sequence). Here the CDR3 reads CASSLVGTGVPYEQYF. The CDR3 DNA reads TGTGCCAGCAGCTTAGTCGGGACAGGGGTTCCCTACGAGCAGTACTTC.

The V call is TRBV28, the J call TRBJ2-3; D remains unclear. CDR3 length: 16 amino acids. V lost 2 bases and J lost 2, with 14 bases in between. Germline CDR1 and CDR2: MDHEN and SYDVKM. The CDR3 nucleotides read TGTGCCAGCAGTTTACCCCCCAGCGAGGCCACAGATACGCAGTATTTT. Its protein product is CASSLPPSEATDTQYF.

This clone was seen just once. V is TRBV15 and J is TRBJ2-3, with a possible D match to TRBD2 (6 bases). CDR1 is LNHNV and CDR2 is YYDKDF in the germline V gene (reference sequence). The V end lost 2 bases, the J end lost 0 bases, and 15 bases lay between the germline ends. This CDR3 is built from 17 residues. The CDR3 region has the DNA TGTGCCACCAGCAGACGCCATAGCGGCACTAGCACAGATACGCAGTATTTT. It encodes CATSRRHSGTSTDTQYF.

The chain has TRBV19 and TRBJ1-3, with TRBD1 identical over 7 bases. Germline values: CDR1 LNHDA, CDR2 SQIVND (reference sequence). J gave up 0 bases and V 7 bases, and 3 bases lay outside the gene matches. CDR3 length: 14 residues. The chain's CDR3 is CASTGTASGNTIYF. CDR3 coding DNA: TGTGCCAGTACCGGGACAGCCTCTGGAAACACCATATATTTT.

The sample holds a few counts of this clone. The chain carries TRBV7-6 and TRBJ1-1; D uncertain. CDR3 length: 15 residues. V was shortened by 7 bases and J by 5 bases, with 20 bases between the two germline ends. Germline lookup yields CDR1 SGHVS and CDR2 FNYEAQ. DNA of the CDR3: TGTGCCAGCAACCAAGACAATCGAGGGCTTACTGAAGCTTTCTTT. Amino acids: CASNQDNRGLTEAFF.

The V call is TRBV13, the J call TRBJ1-4; 8 bases line up with TRBD1. The germline V gene encodes CDR1 PRHDT and CDR2 FYEKMQ (reference sequence). This CDR3 contains 16 residues. Losses at the gene ends were 5 bases for V and 6 bases for J; bases not matched to a gene: 11. The CDR3 is CASSPPRTGRHEKLFF. Written as DNA, the CDR3 is TGTGCCAGCAGCCCCCCCAGGACAGGGCGACATGAAAAACTGTTTTTT.

The chain links TRBV7-2 to TRBJ2-4; D might be TRBD1 (6 bases). V was trimmed by 4 bases and J by 6 bases, leaving 16 bases between them. The V gene's germline CDR1 is SGHTA and CDR2 FQGNSA. The CDR3 spans 15 residues. DNA of the CDR3: TGTGCCAGCAGCTCCCGACAAGGGGGTCGAAACATTCAGTACTTC. This encodes CASSSRQGGRNIQYF.

In DNA, the CDR3 is TGTGCCAGCAGCTCCCGCGGGAGTCAGAGGGATACGCAGTATTTT. Amino acids: CASSSRGSQRDTQYF. The gene calls are TRBV7-9 and TRBJ2-3, with 7 bases matching TRBD2. The CDR3 is made up of 15 amino acids. Germline V lookup: CDR1 SEHNR, CDR2 FQNEAQ (reference sequence). The V and J ends lost 4 bases and 6 bases, in that order; junction bases with no gene match: 10. The full variable domain, with the rest looked up from reference TRBV7-9 and TRBJ2-3, is DTGVSQNPRHKITKRGQNVTFRCDPISEHNRLYWYRQTLGQGPEFLTYFQNEAQLEKSRLLSDRFSAERPKGSFSTLEIQRTEQGDSAMYLCASSSRGSQRDTQYFGPGTRLTVL.

The CDR3 region has the DNA TGCAGCGTTCCGGGACTAGGAGACAATGAGCAGTTCTTC. Its translation: CSVPGLGDNEQFF. The V call is TRBV29-1, the J call TRBJ2-1; 8 bases align to TRBD2. V lost 5 bases to trimming and J lost 5 bases; unmatched junction nucleotides: 5. Per the germline V gene, CDR1 is SQVTM and CDR2 is ANQGSEA. CDR3 length: 13 amino acids.

V and J are TRBV5-6 and TRBJ1-5; 7 nucleotides align to TRBD1. The CDR3 is 16 amino acids. Germline loops: CDR1 SGHDT, CDR2 YYEEEE. The trim removed 2 bases at V and 5 bases at J, leaving 10 bases unmatched. CDR3 in amino acids: CASSFLRGAPDQPQHF. CDR3 coding DNA: TGTGCCAGCAGCTTTCTCAGGGGGGCTCCTGATCAGCCCCAGCATTTT.

The chain combines TRBV29-1 with TRBJ2-2, with D perhaps matching TRBD1 (7 bases). This CDR3 has 13 residues. Germline V gene lookup returns CDR1 SQVTM and CDR2 ANQGSEA. V was clipped by 2 bases and J by 7 bases, with 11 bases between them. CDR3 in DNA: TGCAGCGTTGAACAGGGGGGTTTCGGGGAGCTGTTTTTT. Encoded protein: CSVEQGGFGELFF.

J is TRBJ2-3 and V is TRBV27; the match to TRBD2 covers 9 bases. Germline V CDR1 and CDR2: MNHEY, SMNVEV (reference sequence). The CDR3 consists of 16 residues. With 6 bases clipped from V and 3 bases from J, the junction kept 10 bases outside the gene matches. The CDR3 nucleotides read TGTGCCAGCAGAGGCCTCGCGGGGGGGGAAACAGATACGCAGTATTTT. Residues: CASRGLAGGETDTQYF.

J is TRBJ2-3 and V is TRBV27, with D possibly being TRBD2 (6 bases). Trimming shortened V by 3 bases and J by 1 base, and 8 bases separated the two germline ends. The CDR3 extends over 14 amino acids. Per germline, CDR1 MNHEY and CDR2 SMNVEV (reference sequence). CDR3 protein: CASSFGGGTDTQYF. The DNA for the CDR3 is TGTGCCAGCAGTTTCGGGGGAGGCACAGATACGCAGTATTTT.

The chain has TRBV30 and TRBJ2-1; 10 bases are shared with TRBD2. V shed 4 bases, J shed 7 bases, and the junction held 7 bases outside the gene matches. CDR3 length: 14 residues. Germline lookup yields CDR1 GTSNPN and CDR2 SVGIG (reference sequence). DNA of the CDR3: TGTGCCTGGATGCTAGCGGGAGCGCAGAATGAGCAGTTCTTC. It translates to CAWMLAGAQNEQFF.

This clone has just one count. This rearrangement joins TRBV5-1 to TRBJ2-7; 11 bases fit TRBD2. The junction had 10 bases not matched to a gene; V was cut back by 4 bases and J by 7 bases. Germline V lookup: CDR1 SGHRS, CDR2 YFSETQ. The CDR3 sequence is 15 residues long. CDR3 protein: CASSRDLAGGREQYF. CDR3 bases: TGCGCCAGCAGCCGGGATCTAGCGGGAGGAAGGGAGCAGTACTTC.